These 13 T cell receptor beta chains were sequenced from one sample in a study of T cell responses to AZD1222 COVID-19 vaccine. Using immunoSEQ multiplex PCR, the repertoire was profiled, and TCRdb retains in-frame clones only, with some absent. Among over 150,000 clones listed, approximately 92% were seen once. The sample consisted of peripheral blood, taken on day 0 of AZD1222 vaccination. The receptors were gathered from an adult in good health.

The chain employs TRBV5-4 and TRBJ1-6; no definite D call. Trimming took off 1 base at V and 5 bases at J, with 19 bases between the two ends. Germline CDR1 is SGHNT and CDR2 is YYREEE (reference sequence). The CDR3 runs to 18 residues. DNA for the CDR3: TGTGCCAGCAGCTTGAAGGTGGGCCCAATGAGGAATAATTCACCCCTCCACTTT. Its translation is CASSLKVGPMRNNSPLHF.

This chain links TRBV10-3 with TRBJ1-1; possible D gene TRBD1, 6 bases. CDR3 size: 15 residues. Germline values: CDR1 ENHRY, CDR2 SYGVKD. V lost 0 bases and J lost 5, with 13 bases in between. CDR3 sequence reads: CAISESEGGRTEAFF. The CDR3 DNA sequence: TGTGCCATCAGTGAGTCGGAAGGGGGACGGACTGAAGCTTTCTTT.

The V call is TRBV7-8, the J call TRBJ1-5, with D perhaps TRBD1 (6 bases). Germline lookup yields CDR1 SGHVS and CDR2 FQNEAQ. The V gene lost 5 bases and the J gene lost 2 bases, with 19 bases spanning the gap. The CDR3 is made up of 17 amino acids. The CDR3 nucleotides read TGTGCCAGCAGCAACCCGGAGGGGGGAGTAGGCAATCAGCCCCAGCATTTT. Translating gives CASSNPEGGVGNQPQHF.

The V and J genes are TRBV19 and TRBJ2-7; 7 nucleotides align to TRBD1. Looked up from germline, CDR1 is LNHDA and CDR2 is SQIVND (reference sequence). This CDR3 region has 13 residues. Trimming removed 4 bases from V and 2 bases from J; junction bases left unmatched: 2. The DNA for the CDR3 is TGTGCCAGTAGTAGGGGACAGACCTACGAGCAGTACTTC. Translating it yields CASSRGQTYEQYF. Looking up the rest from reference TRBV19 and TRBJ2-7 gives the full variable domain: DGGITQSPKYLFRKEGQNVTLSCEQNLNHDAMYWYRQDPGQGLRLIYYSQIVNDFQKGDIAEGYSVSREKKESFPLTVTSAQKNPTAFYLCASSRGQTYEQYFGPGTRLTVT.

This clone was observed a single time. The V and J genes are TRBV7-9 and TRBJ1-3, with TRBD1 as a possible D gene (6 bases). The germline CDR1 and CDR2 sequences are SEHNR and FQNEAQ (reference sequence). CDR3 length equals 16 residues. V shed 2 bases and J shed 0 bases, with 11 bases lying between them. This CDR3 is CASSLWDTSSGNTIYF. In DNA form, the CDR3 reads TGTGCCAGCAGCTTATGGGACACTAGCTCTGGAAACACCATATATTTT.

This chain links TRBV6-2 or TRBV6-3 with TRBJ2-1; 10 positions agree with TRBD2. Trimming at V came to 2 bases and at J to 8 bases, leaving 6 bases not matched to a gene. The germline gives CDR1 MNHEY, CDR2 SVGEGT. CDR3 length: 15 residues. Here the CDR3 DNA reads TGTGCCAGCAGTTACGGCAGCGGGGGGGCCTATGAGCAGTTCTTC. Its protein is CASSYGSGGAYEQFF.

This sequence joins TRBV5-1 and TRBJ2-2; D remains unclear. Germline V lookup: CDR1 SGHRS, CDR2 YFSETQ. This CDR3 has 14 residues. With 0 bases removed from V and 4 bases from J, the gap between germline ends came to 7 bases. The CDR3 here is CASSLASVTGELFF. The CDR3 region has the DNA TGCGCCAGCAGCTTGGCCTCGGTCACCGGGGAGCTGTTTTTT. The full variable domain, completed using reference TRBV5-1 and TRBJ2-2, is KAGVTQTPRYLIKTRGQQVTLSCSPISGHRSVSWYQQTPGQGLQFLFEYFSETQRNKGNFPGRFSGRQFSNSRSEMNVSTLELGDSALYLCASSLASVTGELFFGEGSRLTVL.

For the CDR3, the DNA is TGTGCCACCAGTGATATTGGAGTCTCTCAGCCCCAGCATTTT. Its translation is CATSDIGVSQPQHF. The chain uses TRBV24-1 and TRBJ1-5; D not certain. This CDR3 region has 14 residues. Germline V gives CDR1 KGHDR, CDR2 SFDVKD. The ends were cut back, 3 bases at V and 6 bases at J, with 11 bases in the middle.

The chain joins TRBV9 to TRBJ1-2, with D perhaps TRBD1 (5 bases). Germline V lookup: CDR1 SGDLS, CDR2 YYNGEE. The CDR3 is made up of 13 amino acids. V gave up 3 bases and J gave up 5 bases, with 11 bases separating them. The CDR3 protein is CASSESAGYGYTF. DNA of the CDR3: TGTGCCAGCAGCGAGAGTGCAGGGTATGGCTACACCTTC. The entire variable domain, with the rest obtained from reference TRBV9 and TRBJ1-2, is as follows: DSGVTQTPKHLITATGQRVTLRCSPRSGDLSVYWYQQSLDQGLQFLIQYYNGEERAKGNILERFSAQQFPDLHSELNLSSLELGDSALYFCASSESAGYGYTFGSGTRLTVV.

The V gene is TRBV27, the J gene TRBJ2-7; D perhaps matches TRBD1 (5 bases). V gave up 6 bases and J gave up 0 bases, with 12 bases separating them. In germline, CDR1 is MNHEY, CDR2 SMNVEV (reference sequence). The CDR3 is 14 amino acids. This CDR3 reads CASRATGNSYEQYV. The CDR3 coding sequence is TGTGCCAGCAGAGCAACAGGAAACTCCTACGAGCAGTACGTC.

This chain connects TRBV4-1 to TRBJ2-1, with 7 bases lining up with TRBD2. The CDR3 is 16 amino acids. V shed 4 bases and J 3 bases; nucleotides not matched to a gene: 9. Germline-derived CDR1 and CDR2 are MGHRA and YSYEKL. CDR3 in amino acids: CASSPRAGGIYNEQFF. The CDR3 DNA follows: TGCGCCAGCAGCCCCCGCGCCGGGGGGATCTACAATGAGCAGTTCTTC.

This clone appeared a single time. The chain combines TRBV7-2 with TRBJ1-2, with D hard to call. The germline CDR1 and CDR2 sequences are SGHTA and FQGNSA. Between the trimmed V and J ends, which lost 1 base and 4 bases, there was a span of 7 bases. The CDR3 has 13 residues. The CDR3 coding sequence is TGTGCCAGCAGCTTAGACAGCACCTATGGCTACACCTTC. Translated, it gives CASSLDSTYGYTF.

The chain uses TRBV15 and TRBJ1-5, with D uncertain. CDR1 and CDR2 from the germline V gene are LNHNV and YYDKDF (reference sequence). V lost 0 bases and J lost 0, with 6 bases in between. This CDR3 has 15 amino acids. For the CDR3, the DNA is TGTGCCACCAGCAGAGAACGGTATAGCAATCAGCCCCAGCATTTT. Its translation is CATSRERYSNQPQHF.